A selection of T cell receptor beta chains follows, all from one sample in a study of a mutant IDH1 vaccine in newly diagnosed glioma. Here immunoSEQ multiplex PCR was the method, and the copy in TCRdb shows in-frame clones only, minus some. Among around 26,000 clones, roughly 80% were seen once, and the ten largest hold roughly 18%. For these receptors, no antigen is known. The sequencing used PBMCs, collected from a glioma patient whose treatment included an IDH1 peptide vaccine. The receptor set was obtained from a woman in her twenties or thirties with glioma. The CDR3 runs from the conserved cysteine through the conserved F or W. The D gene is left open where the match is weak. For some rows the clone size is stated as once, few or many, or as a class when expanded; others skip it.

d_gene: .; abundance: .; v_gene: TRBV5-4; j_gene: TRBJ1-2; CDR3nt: TGTGCCAGCAGCTATTTGGCAGGGGCTAACTATGGCTACACCTTC; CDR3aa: CASSYLAGANYGYTF
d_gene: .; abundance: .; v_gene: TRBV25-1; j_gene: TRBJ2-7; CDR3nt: TGTGCCAGCAGTGAATCGGCGGGACACCTTGGGGAGCAGTACTTC; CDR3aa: CASSESAGHLGEQYF
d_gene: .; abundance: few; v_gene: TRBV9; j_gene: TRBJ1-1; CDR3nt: TGTGCCAGCAGCGTAGACGGGGGCACGGAAGCTTTCTTT; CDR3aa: CASSVDGGTEAFF
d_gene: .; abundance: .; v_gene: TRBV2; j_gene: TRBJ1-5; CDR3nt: TGTGCCAGCAGGATGGTCAGGGGCGGTCAGCCCCAGCATTTT; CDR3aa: CASRMVRGGQPQHF
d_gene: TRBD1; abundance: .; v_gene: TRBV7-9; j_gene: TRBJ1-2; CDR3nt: TGTGCCAGCAGCTTAGTTAGGCTAAATCGGACAGGGATCAACTATGGCTACACCTTC; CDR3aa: CASSLVRLNRTGINYGYTF
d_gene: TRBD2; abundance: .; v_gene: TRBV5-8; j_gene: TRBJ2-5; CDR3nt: TGTGCCAGCAGCGCACTACTAGCGCAACAAGAGACCCAGTACTTC; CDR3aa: CASSALLAQQETQYF
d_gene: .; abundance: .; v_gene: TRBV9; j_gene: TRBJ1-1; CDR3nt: TGTGCCAGCAGCGTAGAGGTGGTAAACACTGAAGCTTTCTTT; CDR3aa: CASSVEVVNTEAFF
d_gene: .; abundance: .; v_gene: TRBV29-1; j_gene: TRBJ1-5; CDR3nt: TGCAGCGTTGGGGGGTGGAATCAGCCCCAGCATTTT; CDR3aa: CSVGGWNQPQHF
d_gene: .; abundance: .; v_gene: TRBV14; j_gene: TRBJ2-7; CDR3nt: TGTGCCAGCAGCCAAGCAGGTTACGAGCAGTACTTC; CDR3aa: CASSQAGYEQYF
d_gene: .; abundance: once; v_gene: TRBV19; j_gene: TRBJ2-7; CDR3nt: TGTGCCAGTAGTGTTTCAGGTTTCTCCGGCGGCTACGAGCAGTACTTC; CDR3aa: CASSVSGFSGGYEQYF